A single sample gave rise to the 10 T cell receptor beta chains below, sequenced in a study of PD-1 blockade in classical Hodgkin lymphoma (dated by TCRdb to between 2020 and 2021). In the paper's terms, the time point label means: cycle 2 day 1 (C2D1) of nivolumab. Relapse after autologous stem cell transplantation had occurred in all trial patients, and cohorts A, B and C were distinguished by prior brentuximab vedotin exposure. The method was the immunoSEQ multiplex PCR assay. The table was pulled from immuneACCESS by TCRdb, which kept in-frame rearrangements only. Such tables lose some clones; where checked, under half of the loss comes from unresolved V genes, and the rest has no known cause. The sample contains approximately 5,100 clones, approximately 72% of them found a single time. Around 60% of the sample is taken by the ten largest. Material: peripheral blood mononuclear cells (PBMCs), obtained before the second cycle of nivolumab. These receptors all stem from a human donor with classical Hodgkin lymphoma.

The CDR3 DNA reads TGCAGCGTTCCCCGGGACGGACTTATGAACACTGAAGCTTTCTTT. This gives the protein CSVPRDGLMNTEAFF. The J gene is TRBJ1-1, the V gene TRBV29-1; a weak D match, TRBD1 (5 bases). The CDR3 totals 15 residues. CDR1 and CDR2 from the germline V gene are SQVTM and ANQGSEA. Trimming took 5 bases from V and 0 from J, leaving 16 bases between them.

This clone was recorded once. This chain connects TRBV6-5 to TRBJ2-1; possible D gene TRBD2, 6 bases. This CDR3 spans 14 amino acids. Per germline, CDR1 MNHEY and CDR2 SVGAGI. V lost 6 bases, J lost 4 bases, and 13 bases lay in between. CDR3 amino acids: CASSSGLLYNEQFF. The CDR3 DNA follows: TGTGCCAGCAGCTCGGGACTCCTTTACAATGAGCAGTTCTTC.

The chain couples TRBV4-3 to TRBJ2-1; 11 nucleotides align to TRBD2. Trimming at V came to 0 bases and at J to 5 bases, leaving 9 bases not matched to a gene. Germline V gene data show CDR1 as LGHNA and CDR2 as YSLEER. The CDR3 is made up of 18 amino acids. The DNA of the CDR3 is TGCGCCAGCAGCCAAGATCATTCCGGGACTAGCGGAAACAATGAGCAGTTCTTC. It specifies CASSQDHSGTSGNNEQFF.

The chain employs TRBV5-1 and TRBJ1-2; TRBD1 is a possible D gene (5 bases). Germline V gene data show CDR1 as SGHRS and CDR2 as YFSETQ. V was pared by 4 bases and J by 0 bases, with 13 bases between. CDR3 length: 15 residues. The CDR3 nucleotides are TGCGCCAGCAGCGGACCGGGACGGACTAACTATGGCTACACCTTC. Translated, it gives CASSGPGRTNYGYTF.

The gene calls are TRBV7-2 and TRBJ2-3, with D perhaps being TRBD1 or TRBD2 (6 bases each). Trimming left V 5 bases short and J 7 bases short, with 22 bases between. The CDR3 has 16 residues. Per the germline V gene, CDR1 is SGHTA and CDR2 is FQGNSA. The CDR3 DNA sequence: TGTGCCAGCAGCACCCGGGACGAGGGGGGTCTAAATACGCAGTATTTT. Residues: CASSTRDEGGLNTQYF.

Written as DNA, the CDR3 is TGTGCCAGTACCACCGGAGGCGGCGGGGGCGAGCAGTACTTC. It translates to CASTTGGGGGEQYF. The chain couples TRBV19 to TRBJ2-7; TRBD2 matches at 7 bases. From germline, CDR1 is LNHDA and CDR2 SQIVND (reference sequence). The CDR3 is made up of 14 amino acids. Unmatched junction bases numbered 12, after V lost 7 bases and J lost 6 bases.

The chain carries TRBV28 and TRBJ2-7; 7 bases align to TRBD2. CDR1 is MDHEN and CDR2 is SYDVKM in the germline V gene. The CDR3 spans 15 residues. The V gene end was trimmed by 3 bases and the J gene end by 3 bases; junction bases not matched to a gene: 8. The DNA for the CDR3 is TGTGCCAGCAGTTTTCCAGGCGGGAGTAACTACGAGCAGTACTTC. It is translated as CASSFPGGSNYEQYF.

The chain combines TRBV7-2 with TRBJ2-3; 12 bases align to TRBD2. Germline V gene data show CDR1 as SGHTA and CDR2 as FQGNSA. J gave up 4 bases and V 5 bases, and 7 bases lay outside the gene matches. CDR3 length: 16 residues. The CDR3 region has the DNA TGTGCCAGCAGCCAACTAGCGGGGGGAGAGGCAGATACGCAGTATTTT. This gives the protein CASSQLAGGEADTQYF.

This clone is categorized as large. The chain's CDR3 is CASSSWDGGQYNEQFF. CDR3 bases: TGTGCCAGCAGCTCTTGGGACGGGGGGCAATACAATGAGCAGTTCTTC. The V gene is TRBV7-9, the J gene TRBJ2-1; TRBD2 is a possible D gene (7 bases). CDR3 length: 16 residues. CDR1 and CDR2 (germline): SEHNR, FQNEAQ (reference sequence). V shed 4 bases and J shed 4 bases, with 17 bases lying between them.

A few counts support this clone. The CDR3 DNA reads TGCGCCAGCAGCTTGCAGGAGACCTACGAGCAGTACTTC. Amino acid sequence: CASSLQETYEQYF. The chain has TRBV5-1 and TRBJ2-7; the D is unclear. Germline V gene sequence: CDR1 SGHRS, CDR2 YFSETQ. The CDR3 consists of 13 residues. V was cut by 1 base and J by 2 bases, with 7 bases left in between.